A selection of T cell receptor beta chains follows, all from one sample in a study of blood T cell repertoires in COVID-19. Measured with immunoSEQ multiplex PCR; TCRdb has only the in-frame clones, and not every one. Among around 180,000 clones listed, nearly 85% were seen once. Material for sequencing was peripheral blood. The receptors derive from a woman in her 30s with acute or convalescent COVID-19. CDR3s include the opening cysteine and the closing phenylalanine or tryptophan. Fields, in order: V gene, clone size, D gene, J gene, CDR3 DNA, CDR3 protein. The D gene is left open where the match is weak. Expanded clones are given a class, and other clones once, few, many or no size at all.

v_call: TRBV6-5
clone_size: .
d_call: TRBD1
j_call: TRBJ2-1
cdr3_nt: TGTGCCAGCAGTAATGAGGGGGCTATGAGTGAGCAGTTCTTC
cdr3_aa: CASSNEGAMSEQFF

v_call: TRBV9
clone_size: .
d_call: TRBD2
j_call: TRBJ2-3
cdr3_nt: TGTGCCAGCAGCGTTGCGGGAGGATACGATACGCAGTATTTT
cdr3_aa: CASSVAGGYDTQYF

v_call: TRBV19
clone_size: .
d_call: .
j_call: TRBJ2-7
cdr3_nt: TGTGCCAGTAGTATAGGGGACTTAGGCTCCTACGAGCAGTACTTC
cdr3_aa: CASSIGDLGSYEQYF

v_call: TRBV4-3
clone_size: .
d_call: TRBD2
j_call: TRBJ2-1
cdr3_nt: TGCGCCAGCAGCCAAGTAGCGGGAATTGAGCAGTTCTTC
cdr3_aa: CASSQVAGIEQFF

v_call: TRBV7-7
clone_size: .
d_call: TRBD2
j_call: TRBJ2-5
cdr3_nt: TGTGCCAGCAGCCTAAGGACAACGGGGGGGCCAGAGACCCAGTACTTC
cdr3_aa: CASSLRTTGGPETQYF

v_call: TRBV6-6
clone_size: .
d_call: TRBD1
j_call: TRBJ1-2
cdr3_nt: TGTGCCAGCAGTTCCAGGGGGGACGGCTATGGCTACACCTTC
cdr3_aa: CASSSRGDGYGYTF

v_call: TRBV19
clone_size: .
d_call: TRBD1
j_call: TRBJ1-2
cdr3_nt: TGTGCCAGTAGCCCCTTAGGACAGGGCGTGAGCTACACCTTC
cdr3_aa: CASSPLGQGVSYTF

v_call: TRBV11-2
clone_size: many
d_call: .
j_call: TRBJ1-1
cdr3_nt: TGTGCCAGCAGCTTAGTCAGGGGAAACACTGAAGCTTTCTTT
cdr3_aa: CASSLVRGNTEAFF

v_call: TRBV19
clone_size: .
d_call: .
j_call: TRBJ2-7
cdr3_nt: TGTGCCAGTAGTATTGGGCGGTTCCAGGGGGAGCAGTACTTC
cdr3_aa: CASSIGRFQGEQYF

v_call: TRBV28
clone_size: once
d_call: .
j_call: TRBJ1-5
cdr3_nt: TGTGCCAGCACCCCTCCGTCGAGCAATCAGCCCCAGCATTTT
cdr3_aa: CASTPPSSNQPQHF

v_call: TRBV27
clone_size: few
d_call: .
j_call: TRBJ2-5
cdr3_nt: TGTGCCAGCAGCCCGCGGTGGGGGGAGCGTGAGACCCAGTACTTC
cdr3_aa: CASSPRWGERETQYF

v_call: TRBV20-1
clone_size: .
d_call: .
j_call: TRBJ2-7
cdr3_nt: TGCAGTGCTAGCTGGAGGGACGAGCAGTACTTC
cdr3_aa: CSASWRDEQYF

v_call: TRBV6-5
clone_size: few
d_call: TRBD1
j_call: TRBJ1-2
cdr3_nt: TGTGCCAGCAGCCCGGGGACAGGTGGCTATGGCTACACCTTC
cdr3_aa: CASSPGTGGYGYTF

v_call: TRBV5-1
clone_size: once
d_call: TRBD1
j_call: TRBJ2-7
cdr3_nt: TGCGCCAGCAGCTTGGAGGGACAGGGCTTTTTCTACGAGCAGTACTTC
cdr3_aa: CASSLEGQGFFYEQYF

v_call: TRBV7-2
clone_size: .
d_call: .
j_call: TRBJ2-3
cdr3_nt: TGTGCCAGCAGCCTCTGGAGACGTAGCACAGATACGCAGTATTTT
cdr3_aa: CASSLWRRSTDTQYF

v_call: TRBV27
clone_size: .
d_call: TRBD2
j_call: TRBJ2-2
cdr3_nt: TGTGCCAGCAGTTCCCTCTCTAGCGGGAGTGGCGGGGAGCTGTTTTTT
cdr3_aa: CASSSLSSGSGGELFF

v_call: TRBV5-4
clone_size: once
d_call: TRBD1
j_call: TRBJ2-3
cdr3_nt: TGTGCCAGCCGGGAACAGGGGGTGAATCCAGATACGCAGTATTTT
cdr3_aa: CASREQGVNPDTQYF

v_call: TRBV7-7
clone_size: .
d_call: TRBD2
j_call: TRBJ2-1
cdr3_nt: TGTGCTAGCAGCCCGACTAGCGGGAGGGCCTACAATGAGCAGTTCTTC
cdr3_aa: CASSPTSGRAYNEQFF

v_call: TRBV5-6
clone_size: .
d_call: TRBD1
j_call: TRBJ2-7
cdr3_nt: TGTGCCAGCAGCTTGGGGACAGGCAATGGGCAGTACTTC
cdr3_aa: CASSLGTGNGQYF

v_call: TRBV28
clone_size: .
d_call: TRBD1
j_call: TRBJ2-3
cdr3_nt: TGTGCCAGCAGTTCTAACAGGGGGGGCACAGATACGCAGTATTTT
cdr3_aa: CASSSNRGGTDTQYF

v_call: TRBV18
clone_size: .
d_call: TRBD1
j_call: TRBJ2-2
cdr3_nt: TGTGCCAGCTCCCGGGACAGCTTTACCGGGGAGCTGTTTTTT
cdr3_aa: CASSRDSFTGELFF

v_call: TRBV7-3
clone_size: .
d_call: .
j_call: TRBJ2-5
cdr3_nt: TGTGCCAGCAGCCCATCCGGGGGGCCACAAGAGACCCAGTACTTC
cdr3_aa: CASSPSGGPQETQYF

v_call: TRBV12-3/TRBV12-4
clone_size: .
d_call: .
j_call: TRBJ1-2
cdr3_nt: TGTGCCAGCAGTTTAGGAGGGAATGGTGGCTACACCTTC
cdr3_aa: CASSLGGNGGYTF

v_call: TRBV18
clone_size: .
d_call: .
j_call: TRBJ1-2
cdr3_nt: TGTGCCAGCTCACCGTCCGGGGTCGGCTACACCTTC
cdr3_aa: CASSPSGVGYTF

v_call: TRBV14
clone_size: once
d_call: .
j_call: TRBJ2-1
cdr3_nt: TGTGCCAGCAGCCAAGATTGGAGTCTTTACAATGAGCAGTTCTTC
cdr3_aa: CASSQDWSLYNEQFF

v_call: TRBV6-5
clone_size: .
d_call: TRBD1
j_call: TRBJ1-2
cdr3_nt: TGTGCCAGCAGTTACCGGGACAGCTATGGCTACACCTTC
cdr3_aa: CASSYRDSYGYTF

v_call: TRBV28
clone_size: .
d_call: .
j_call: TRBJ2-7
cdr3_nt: TGTGCCACCAAGGGGGATGGCGAGACCTACGAGCAGTACTTC
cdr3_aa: CATKGDGETYEQYF

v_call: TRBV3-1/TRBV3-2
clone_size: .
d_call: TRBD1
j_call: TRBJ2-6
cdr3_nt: TGTGCCAGCAGCCAACCGACAGGGTTAGCTGGGGCCAACGTCCTGACTTTC
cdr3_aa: CASSQPTGLAGANVLTF

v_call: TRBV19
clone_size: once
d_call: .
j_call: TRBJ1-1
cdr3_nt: TGTGCCAGTGCAGCCCTTCGACAGACGGAAAACACTGAAGCTTTCTTT
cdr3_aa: CASAALRQTENTEAFF

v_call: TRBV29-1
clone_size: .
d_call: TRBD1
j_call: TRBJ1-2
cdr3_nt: TGCAGCGTTGAAGAGCGGACAGGGGGCAACTATGGCTACACCTTC
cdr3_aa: CSVEERTGGNYGYTF

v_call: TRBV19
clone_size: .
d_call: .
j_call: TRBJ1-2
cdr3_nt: TGTGCCAGTAGTACCGCCGTTAGACAAGGCTATGGCTACACCTTC
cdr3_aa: CASSTAVRQGYGYTF

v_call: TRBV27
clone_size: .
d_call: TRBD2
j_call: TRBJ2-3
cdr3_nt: TGTGCCAGCAGTCGGGGACTAGCGGGCCCGATCACAGATACGCAGTATTTT
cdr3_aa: CASSRGLAGPITDTQYF

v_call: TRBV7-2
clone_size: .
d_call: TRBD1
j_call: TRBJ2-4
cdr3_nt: TGTGCCAGCAGCTTAGCTAGTGGGACAGGGGGAGCCAAAAACATTCAGTACTTC
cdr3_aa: CASSLASGTGGAKNIQYF

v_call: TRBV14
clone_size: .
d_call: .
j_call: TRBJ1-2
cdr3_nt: TGTGCCAGCAGCCAAGATCGGGGTGAAATTAACTATGGCTACACCTTC
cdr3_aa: CASSQDRGEINYGYTF

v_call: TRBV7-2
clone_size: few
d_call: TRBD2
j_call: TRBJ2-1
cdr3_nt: TGTGCCAGCGGGTTTACTAGCGGGGGGAATGAGCAGTTCTTC
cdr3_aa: CASGFTSGGNEQFF

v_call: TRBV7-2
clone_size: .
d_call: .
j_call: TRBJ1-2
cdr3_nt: TGTGCCAGCAGCTTAGGTGGCTCAAACTATGGCTACACCTTC
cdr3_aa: CASSLGGSNYGYTF

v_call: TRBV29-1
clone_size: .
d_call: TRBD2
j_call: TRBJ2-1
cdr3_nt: TGCAGCGTTGAAGCCCTAGCGGGGTCCTACAATGAGCAGTTCTTC
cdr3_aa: CSVEALAGSYNEQFF

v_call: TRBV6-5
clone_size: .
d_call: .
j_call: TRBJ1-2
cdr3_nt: TGTGCCACCCAGGCGGGACTCCTCTATGGCTACACCTTC
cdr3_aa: CATQAGLLYGYTF

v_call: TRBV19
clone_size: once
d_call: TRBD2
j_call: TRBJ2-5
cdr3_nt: TGTGCCAGTGGACTAGCGGGACAAATGGCCCAGTACTTC
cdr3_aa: CASGLAGQMAQYF

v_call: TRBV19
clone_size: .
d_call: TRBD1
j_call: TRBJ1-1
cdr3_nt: TGTGCCAGTAGTACCTGGACAGGGTCTGAAGCTTTCTTT
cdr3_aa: CASSTWTGSEAFF

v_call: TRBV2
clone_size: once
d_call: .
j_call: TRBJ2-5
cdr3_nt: TGTGCCAGTAGACAGGACCACTTCGCCGAGACCCAGTACTTC
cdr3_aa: CASRQDHFAETQYF

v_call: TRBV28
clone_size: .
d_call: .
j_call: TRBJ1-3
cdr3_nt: TGTGCCAGCAGTCTTCTAAACAGAGTCGGAAACACCATATATTTT
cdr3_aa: CASSLLNRVGNTIYF

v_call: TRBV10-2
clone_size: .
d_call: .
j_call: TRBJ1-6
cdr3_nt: TGCGCCAGCCGGCCCACGGCGGATCAAAATTCACCCCTCCACTTT
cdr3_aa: CASRPTADQNSPLHF

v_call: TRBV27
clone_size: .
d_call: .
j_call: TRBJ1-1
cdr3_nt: TGTGCCAGCAGTTCGGTCGGGATGAACACTGAAGCTTTCTTT
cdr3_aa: CASSSVGMNTEAFF

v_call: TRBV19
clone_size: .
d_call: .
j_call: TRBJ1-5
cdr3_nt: TGTGCCAGTAGTCCGAACAGTCCCCGCCTTAGCAATCAGCCCCAGCATTTT
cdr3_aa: CASSPNSPRLSNQPQHF

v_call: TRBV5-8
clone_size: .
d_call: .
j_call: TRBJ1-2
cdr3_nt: TGTGCCACGACGGGGATGGACTATGGCTACACCTTC
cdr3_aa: CATTGMDYGYTF

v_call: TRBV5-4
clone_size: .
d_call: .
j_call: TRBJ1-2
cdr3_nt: TGTGCCAGCAGCTTGGCGATGGGGGCATTGCGGGGCTACACCTTC
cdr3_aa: CASSLAMGALRGYTF

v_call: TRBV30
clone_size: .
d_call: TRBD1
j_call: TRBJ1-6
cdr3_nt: TGTGCCTGGAGTGAGGGTTTGACAGGGAGTTCACCCCTCCACTTT
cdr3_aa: CAWSEGLTGSSPLHF